One T cell receptor (beta chain) is described in this entry. Its target is unknown. The data originate from a study of T cells after yellow fever vaccination. General study findings and limits: Most primary-vaccination clones recurred post-booster (roughly 96% CD4, over 70% CD8). A small share of clonotypes appeared in both CD4 and CD8 compartments.

The CDR3 is 13 amino acids. The junction had 8 bases not matched to a gene; V was cut back by 5 bases and J by 8 bases. Germline CDR1 is SEHNR and CDR2 is FQNEAQ (reference sequence). The TCR cDNA carried a universal primer site and UMIs from 5'RACE template switching. Each CDR3 protein is one row after TCRdb ran MiXCR on the 5' RACE reads. Among approximately 610,000 distinct CDR3 sequences listed, around a sixth were seen once. Material: PBMCs, obtained around 5 days after the first yellow fever vaccination. The J gene is TRBJ1-2, the V gene TRBV7-9; TRBD1 agrees at 7 bases. The receptor was derived from a man younger than 35 who received the YFV17D yellow fever vaccine. CDR3 in DNA: TGTGCCAGCAGCCGAGACAGGGCAGGAGGCTACACCTTC. Protein product: CASSRDRAGGYTF.